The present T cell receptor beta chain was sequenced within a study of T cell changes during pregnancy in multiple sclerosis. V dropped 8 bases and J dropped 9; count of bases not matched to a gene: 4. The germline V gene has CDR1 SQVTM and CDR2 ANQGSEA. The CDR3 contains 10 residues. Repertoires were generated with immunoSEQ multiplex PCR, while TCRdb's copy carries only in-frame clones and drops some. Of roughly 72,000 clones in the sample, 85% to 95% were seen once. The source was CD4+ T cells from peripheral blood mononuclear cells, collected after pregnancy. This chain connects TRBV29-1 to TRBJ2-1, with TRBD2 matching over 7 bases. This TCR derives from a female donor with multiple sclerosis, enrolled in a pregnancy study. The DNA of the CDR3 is TGCAGCATATCTAGCGGTGAGCAGTTCTTC. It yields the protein CSISSGEQFF.